The 30 T cell receptor beta chains given below trace back to one sample, sequenced in a study of beta chain features in type 1 diabetes (dated by TCRdb to 2017 to 2018). Broad study findings and their caveats: Type 1 diabetes patients showed a moderate but significant shortening of TCRB CDR3 length in all four CD4+ subsets.

Library method: the immunoSEQ multiplex PCR assay. All of the isolated RNA was reverse transcribed with the High Capacity cDNA Reverse Transcription Kit, so expressed TCRB transcripts were sequenced. TCRdb's version of the immuneACCESS table is confined to in-frame rearrangements and falls short of the full clone set. An unresolved V gene accounts for under half of the shortfall where checked; the remainder is of unknown origin. This sample has a few hundred thousand clones in its table, and approximately 13% of those were observed once. Jointly, the top ten make up about 0.016% of the sample. No cognate antigen is known for these TCRs. Sequencing used naive CD4+ T cells from blood. Sample cell subset or site, as interpreted from the label and publication: true naive CD4+ T cells. The receptors were sampled from a woman aged 18-29 years with type 1 diabetes.

The chain links TRBV11-2 to TRBJ1-5; 12 bases fit TRBD1. Germline CDR1 is SGHAT and CDR2 is FQNNGV. V gave up 5 bases and J gave up 9 bases; unmatched junction bases: 14. There are 17 residues in the CDR3. DNA for the CDR3: TGTGCCAGCAGCCGAAGATCCGGGACAGGGGGCTGGGCGCCCCAGCATTTT. Encoded protein: CASSRRSGTGGWAPQHF.

This clone was counted between two and nine times. The chain has TRBV7-6 and TRBJ1-2; D remains unclear. The germline V gene encodes CDR1 SGHVS and CDR2 FNYEAQ. V was cut by 1 base and J by 6 bases, with 12 bases left in between. The CDR3 runs to 14 residues. CDR3 sequence reads: CASSLGSAGNGYTF. CDR3 sequence (DNA): TGTGCCAGCAGCTTAGGGAGCGCGGGGAATGGCTACACCTTC. The full variable domain, completed using reference TRBV7-6 and TRBJ1-2, is GAGVSQSPRYKVTKRGQDVALRCDPISGHVSLYWYRQALGQGPEFLTYFNYEAQQDKSGLPNDRFSAERPEGSISTLTIQRTEQRDSAMYRCASSLGSAGNGYTFGSGTRLTVV.

The table lists this clone with many counts. The CDR3 sequence is CAWRRENYGYTF. Written as DNA, the CDR3 is TGTGCCTGGAGGCGGGAGAACTATGGCTACACCTTC. This chain connects TRBV30 to TRBJ1-2; D is ambiguous. Germline loops: CDR1 GTSNPN, CDR2 SVGIG (reference sequence). V dropped 3 bases and J dropped 2 bases, with 7 bases sitting between them. The CDR3 has 12 amino acids.

The chain recombines TRBV10-2 with TRBJ1-5; tentatively, D is TRBD1 (6 bases). V lost 3 bases and J 15 bases, leaving 18 bases between the germline ends. The germline gives CDR1 WSHSY, CDR2 SAAADI. The CDR3 totals 13 residues. This chain's CDR3 is CASSEVGQSFPHF. The CDR3 DNA sequence: TGCGCCAGCAGTGAAGTGGGACAAAGCTTCCCGCATTTT.

This clone has a handful of counts. V is TRBV27 and J is TRBJ1-1, with D hard to call. The germline V gene encodes CDR1 MNHEY and CDR2 SMNVEV (reference sequence). Deletions cut 6 bases from V and 1 base from J, with 15 bases between. The length of the CDR3 is 15 residues. CDR3 sequence (DNA): TGTGCCAGCAGCCCATGGTCCAGGCCGAACACTGAAGCTTTCTTT. It codes for CASSPWSRPNTEAFF.

This chain links TRBV5-6 with TRBJ2-2, with D unresolved. With 4 bases removed from V and 4 bases from J, the gap between germline ends came to 14 bases. The CDR3 covers 15 residues. Germline values: CDR1 SGHDT, CDR2 YYEEEE. The chain's CDR3 is CASSVLFSFTGELFF. CDR3 nucleotide sequence: TGTGCCAGCAGCGTACTCTTTTCGTTCACCGGGGAGCTGTTTTTT.

A few counts support this clone. This CDR3 reads CASSTGGGSGELFF. The DNA of the CDR3 is TGTGCCAGTAGTACCGGTGGAGGGTCCGGGGAGCTGTTTTTT. The chain is built from TRBV19 and TRBJ2-2; possibly TRBD2 for D (6 bases). Germline V lookup: CDR1 LNHDA, CDR2 SQIVND (reference sequence). V was pared by 4 bases and J by 6 bases, with 12 bases between. The CDR3 covers 14 residues.

This rearrangement joins TRBV5-1 to TRBJ2-5; tentatively, D is TRBD1 (5 bases). The CDR3 totals 14 residues. The germline gives CDR1 SGHRS, CDR2 YFSETQ. V was cut by 2 bases and J by 1 base, with 9 bases left in between. The CDR3 spells CASSFGQIQETQYF. Here the CDR3 DNA reads TGCGCCAGCAGCTTCGGACAAATCCAAGAGACCCAGTACTTC.

The chain is built from TRBV5-1 and TRBJ2-7, with 10 bases lining up with TRBD1. This CDR3 region has 14 residues. With 4 bases clipped from V and 3 bases from J, the junction kept 4 bases outside the gene matches. Germline V gives CDR1 SGHRS, CDR2 YFSETQ. CDR3 region: CASSQWTGGYEQYF. The CDR3 DNA sequence: TGCGCCAGCAGCCAGTGGACAGGGGGCTACGAGCAGTACTTC.

The chain links TRBV5-1 to TRBJ2-5; no firm D call. The ends were cut back, 0 bases at V and 6 bases at J, with 12 bases in the middle. The CDR3 runs to 14 residues. The germline CDR1 and CDR2 sequences are SGHRS and YFSETQ. CDR3 amino acids: CASSLVIEPKTQYF. The CDR3 region has the DNA TGCGCCAGCAGCTTGGTTATCGAGCCCAAGACCCAGTACTTC.

This clone was observed a few times. The chain has TRBV7-2 and TRBJ2-1; D not certain. Trimming removed 7 bases from V and 0 bases from J, with 19 bases in between. CDR3 length: 17 residues. Germline V gene lookup returns CDR1 SGHTA and CDR2 FQGNSA. DNA of the CDR3: TGTGCCAGCACCCCGCGAGGCGTCCTTTTCTCCTACAATGAGCAGTTCTTC. It is translated as CASTPRGVLFSYNEQFF.

This clone was counted at least ten times. This sample includes further DNA sequences coding for the same CDR3. The chain couples TRBV28 to TRBJ2-1, with 10 positions matching TRBD1. J gave up 12 bases and V 3 bases, and 2 bases lay outside the gene matches. Germline lookup yields CDR1 MDHEN and CDR2 SYDVKM. This CDR3 contains 12 residues. In DNA, the CDR3 is TGTGCCAGCAGTTTCCGGGACAGGGGGCAGTTCTTC. This codes for CASSFRDRGQFF.

This sequence joins TRBV2 and TRBJ2-7, with D unclear. In germline, CDR1 is SNHLY, CDR2 FYNNEI. With 6 bases removed from V and 6 bases from J, the gap between germline ends came to 12 bases. The CDR3 extends over 12 amino acids. The CDR3 DNA sequence: TGTGCCAGCAGCCCGACTTCTCCCGAGCAGTACTTC. The encoded protein is CASSPTSPEQYF. Together with reference TRBV2 and TRBJ2-7, the CDR3 gives the full variable domain: EPEVTQTPSHQVTQMGQEVILRCVPISNHLYFYWYRQILGQKVEFLVSFYNNEISEKSEIFDDQFSVERPDGSNFTLKIRSTKLEDSAMYFCASSPTSPEQYFGPGTRLTVT.

As concerns this clone: Additional DNA sequences in this sample encode the identical CDR3. The chain is built from TRBV28 and TRBJ2-7; D not certain. Germline V lookup: CDR1 MDHEN, CDR2 SYDVKM. This CDR3 region has 12 residues. V gave up 3 bases and J gave up 4 bases, with 7 bases separating them. The CDR3 DNA sequence: TGTGCCAGCAGTTTTAGAGGATACGAGCAGTACGTC. Its translation is CASSFRGYEQYV.

The rearrangement joins TRBV15 to TRBJ2-6; the D gene is possibly TRBD1 (5 bases). Between the trimmed V and J ends, which lost 0 bases and 0 bases, there was a span of 12 bases. The CDR3 sequence is 18 residues long. The germline gives CDR1 LNHNV, CDR2 YYDKDF (reference sequence). The CDR3 bases are TGTGCCACCAGCAGAGATAAGACAGTAAACTCTGGGGCCAACGTCCTGACTTTC. Amino acids: CATSRDKTVNSGANVLTF.

This clone was counted between two and nine times. This chain uses TRBV29-1 with TRBJ2-1; D is undetermined. The V end was cut by 5 bases, the J end by 0 bases, with 8 bases between. Germline V gives CDR1 SQVTM, CDR2 ANQGSEA. The CDR3 has 13 residues. CDR3 region: CSVQRGSYNEQFF. CDR3 DNA: TGCAGCGTTCAGCGTGGCTCCTACAATGAGCAGTTCTTC.

There are a few counts of this clone. This chain links TRBV7-3 with TRBJ1-1, with 7 nucleotides matching TRBD1. The CDR3 totals 16 residues. Germline V CDR1 and CDR2: SGHTA, FQGTGA. V shed 4 bases, J shed 1 base, and the junction held 9 bases outside the gene matches. CDR3 nucleotide sequence: TGTGCCAGCAGCTCCTCCGGGACAGTTTCGAACACTGAAGCTTTCTTT. It is translated as CASSSSGTVSNTEAFF.

In its sample, this clone was seen a few times. DNA of the CDR3: TGTGCCAGCAGCCTCCAGCGGGAGGCGGAGAGGACCCAGTACTTC. Translation gives CASSLQREAERTQYF. This chain joins TRBV14 and TRBJ2-5; 9 nucleotides agree with TRBD2. Germline V CDR1 and CDR2: SGHDN, FVKESK. This CDR3 spans 15 amino acids. The V segment lost 4 bases and the J segment 7 bases; nucleotides outside the gene matches: 10.

The table lists this clone with many counts. This sequence joins TRBV7-9 and TRBJ2-7, with D uncertain. Germline CDR1 SEHNR, CDR2 FQNEAQ (reference sequence). This CDR3 has 12 amino acids. V gave up 3 bases and J gave up 7 bases, with 10 bases separating them. CDR3 sequence reads: CASSLRYGEQYV. The CDR3, as DNA: TGTGCCAGCAGCTTGAGGTACGGAGAGCAGTACGTC.

This clone was seen a handful of times. The V call is TRBV28, the J call TRBJ2-7, with 8 bases identical to TRBD2. Germline V gives CDR1 MDHEN, CDR2 SYDVKM. V shed 6 bases, J shed 7 bases, and the junction held 5 bases outside the gene matches. The CDR3 contains 12 residues. The CDR3 region is CASSPSGREQYF. CDR3 nucleotide sequence: TGTGCCAGCAGCCCTAGCGGGCGAGAGCAGTACTTC.

This clone was detected a few times. Other nucleotide sequences in the sample specify the same CDR3. The J gene is TRBJ2-5, the V gene TRBV18; unclear D gene. The germline V gene has CDR1 KGHSH and CDR2 LQKENI. Trimming stripped 0 bases from V and 1 base from J, with 3 bases between. The CDR3 sequence is 13 residues long. DNA for the CDR3: TGTGCCAGCTCACCACCGAGCCAAGAGACCCAGTACTTC. As protein: CASSPPSQETQYF.

This clone occurred a few times. This rearrangement joins TRBV12-5 to TRBJ2-2; D uncertain. Per the germline V gene, CDR1 is LGHNT and CDR2 is FRNRAP. V lost 6 bases and J 0 bases, leaving 11 bases between the germline ends. The CDR3 extends over 15 amino acids. In DNA, the CDR3 is TGTGCTAGTGGGCAACGACTGGCGAACACCGGGGAGCTGTTTTTT. Its protein product is CASGQRLANTGELFF.

CDR3 DNA: TGCGCCAGCAGCTCCTGGGGGACAGGACGAGAAAACATTCAGTACTTC. This translates into CASSSWGTGRENIQYF. V is TRBV5-1 and J is TRBJ2-4; 8 nucleotides agree with TRBD1. The germline V gene encodes CDR1 SGHRS and CDR2 YFSETQ. V was pared by 3 bases and J by 5 bases, with 10 bases of the junction left unmatched. The CDR3 consists of 16 residues.

This clone was detected only once. The chain is built from TRBV6-5 and TRBJ2-3, with a possible D match to TRBD2 (5 bases). CDR3 length equals 14 residues. The germline V gene has CDR1 MNHEY and CDR2 SVGAGI. With 6 bases removed from V and 6 bases from J, the gap between germline ends came to 16 bases. The CDR3 loop is CASRRASRMDTQYF. DNA for the CDR3: TGTGCCAGCAGGCGGGCCAGTAGGATGGATACGCAGTATTTT.

This clone was found a few times. This chain joins TRBV15 and TRBJ2-1, with D possibly TRBD2 on 6 matching bases. This CDR3 has 16 amino acids. Germline loops: CDR1 LNHNV, CDR2 YYDKDF (reference sequence). The V gene lost 1 base and the J gene lost 1 base, with 11 bases spanning the gap. The DNA of the CDR3 is TGTGCCACCAGCAGAGGAAGCGGGCCTTCCTACAATGAGCAGTTCTTC. This encodes CATSRGSGPSYNEQFF.

The DNA for the CDR3 is TGTGCCGGGGGACAAACCGAAGCTTTCTTT. It specifies CAGGQTEAFF. The chain has TRBV30 and TRBJ1-1; TRBD1 might be the D (6 bases). Trimming shortened V by 8 bases and J by 8 bases, and 12 bases separated the two germline ends. This CDR3 has 10 residues. CDR1 is GTSNPN and CDR2 is SVGIG in the germline V gene (reference sequence).

DNA of the CDR3: TGTGCCTGGAGCAGGGGCTCGGAGACCCAGTACTTC. This codes for CAWSRGSETQYF. V is TRBV30 and J is TRBJ2-5, with D perhaps TRBD1 (6 bases). The V end lost 3 bases, the J end lost 5 bases, and 10 bases lay between the germline ends. Germline V gene data show CDR1 as GTSNPN and CDR2 as SVGIG (reference sequence). The CDR3 consists of 12 residues.

This clone was observed a few times. The chain employs TRBV29-1 and TRBJ1-1; tentative D call: TRBD1 (5 bases). This CDR3 has 12 residues. The ends were cut back, 5 bases at V and 6 bases at J, with 13 bases in the middle. Germline V gene data show CDR1 as SQVTM and CDR2 as ANQGSEA. The CDR3 loop reads CSVSRGRAEAFF. The CDR3 bases are TGCAGCGTTTCAAGGGGAAGGGCTGAAGCTTTCTTT.

This clone has just a few counts. The rearrangement joins TRBV30 to TRBJ2-4, with TRBD2 identical over 7 bases. Germline V gene lookup returns CDR1 GTSNPN and CDR2 SVGIG (reference sequence). The length of the CDR3 is 17 residues. Unmatched junction bases numbered 17, after V lost 1 base and J lost 8 bases. The CDR3 reads CAWSGRGGSAPVYIQYF. The DNA for the CDR3 is TGTGCCTGGAGTGGCCGCGGGGGTAGCGCCCCTGTGTACATTCAGTACTTC.

This clone was counted a few times. The chain couples TRBV29-1 to TRBJ2-5; a possible D gene is TRBD2 (6 bases). Germline V gives CDR1 SQVTM, CDR2 ANQGSEA. With 6 bases removed from V and 2 bases from J, the gap between germline ends came to 16 bases. The CDR3 covers 14 residues. The CDR3 DNA reads as TGCAGCGTGGCTAAGCGACTAGTACAAGAGACCCAGTACTTC. This codes for CSVAKRLVQETQYF. Drawing the rest from reference TRBV29-1 and TRBJ2-5, the complete variable domain is SAVISQKPSRDICQRGTSLTIQCQVDSQVTMMFWYRQQPGQSLTLIATANQGSEATYESGFVIDKFPISRPNLTFSTLTVSNMSPEDSSIYLCSVAKRLVQETQYFGPGTRLLVL.